Presented here are 9 T cell receptor beta chains from one specimen sequenced in a study of blood T cell repertoires in COVID-19. Using immunoSEQ multiplex PCR, the repertoire was profiled, and TCRdb retains in-frame clones only, with some absent. The sample has 150,000 to 200,000 clones, 75% to 85% seen once; the top ten hold around 17%. What was sequenced was PBMCs or T cells enriched from blood (not recorded which). Receptor source: a woman between 45 and 65 years old with acute COVID-19.

The chain carries TRBV5-4 and TRBJ1-2; TRBD1 matches at 9 bases. After removal of 4 bases from V and 7 bases from J, the junction contained 11 bases not matched to a gene. The germline CDR1 and CDR2 sequences are SGHNT and YYREEE (reference sequence). The CDR3 spans 15 residues. Here the CDR3 DNA reads TGTGCCAGCAGCCCGGTCCAGGGACAGGGTGGTGGCTACACCTTC. Translation gives CASSPVQGQGGGYTF.

There are a few counts of this clone. The junction and the germline gene differ at one end; a read error may be behind it. The chain combines TRBV10-2 with TRBJ1-2; 7 nucleotides match TRBD1. CDR1 and CDR2 from the germline V gene are WSHSY and SAAADI. The CDR3 is 13 amino acids. This CDR3 reads CASSEAGQARLKF. As DNA, the CDR3 is TGCGCCAGCAGTGAGGCCGGACAGGCCCGCCTTAAATTC.

This clone was detected only once. This chain joins TRBV11-1 and TRBJ1-1, with TRBD1 identical over 10 bases. Germline CDR1 SGHAT, CDR2 FQDESV (reference sequence). J gave up 5 bases and V 5 bases, and 8 bases lay outside the gene matches. This CDR3 is built from 15 residues. The CDR3 region has the DNA TGTGCCAGCAGCCCTCGACAGGGGGCAAGGACTGAAGCTTTCTTT. Protein sequence: CASSPRQGARTEAFF.

This clone turned up a few times. The CDR3 nucleotides are TGTGCCACCTCAGGACTAGCGGACAATGAGCAGTTCTTC. This codes for CATSGLADNEQFF. The V and J genes are TRBV19 and TRBJ2-1, with 10 nucleotides matching TRBD2. The CDR3 loop spans 13 amino acids. V gave up 10 bases and J gave up 5 bases; unmatched junction bases: 5. Germline lookup yields CDR1 LNHDA and CDR2 SQIVND (reference sequence). The entire variable domain, with the rest obtained from reference TRBV19 and TRBJ2-1, is as follows: DGGITQSPKYLFRKEGQNVTLSCEQNLNHDAMYWYRQDPGQGLRLIYYSQIVNDFQKGDIAEGYSVSREKKESFPLTVTSAQKNPTAFYLCATSGLADNEQFFGPGTRLTVL.

Only one count was recorded for this clone. V usage is TRBV24-1 and J usage is TRBJ2-1; 7 nucleotides align to TRBD1. CDR3 length: 14 amino acids. The germline gives CDR1 KGHDR, CDR2 SFDVKD. V lost 3 bases, J lost 7 bases, and 5 bases stayed unmatched. CDR3 bases: TGTGCCACCAGTGATCCGACAGGGTTGAATGAGCAGTTCTTC. Protein sequence: CATSDPTGLNEQFF.

This clone occurred a few times. V is TRBV6-5 and J is TRBJ1-5; D may be TRBD1 (6 bases). This CDR3 is 15 amino acids long. Germline V gene data show CDR1 as MNHEY and CDR2 as SVGAGI. Deletions cut 5 bases from V and 0 bases from J, with 11 bases between. CDR3 DNA: TGTGCCAGCAGTCCCCAGGGGAATAGCAATCAGCCCCAGCATTTT. The encoded protein is CASSPQGNSNQPQHF.

The rearrangement links TRBV9 to TRBJ2-1, with TRBD1 matching over 7 bases. Trimming took 3 bases from V and 0 from J; bases not matched to a gene: 9. CDR3 size: 17 residues. CDR1 is SGDLS and CDR2 is YYNGEE in the germline V gene. Here the CDR3 reads CASSGWTGLHSYNEQFF. CDR3 in DNA: TGTGCCAGCAGCGGGTGGACAGGACTCCACTCCTACAATGAGCAGTTCTTC.

The V and J genes are TRBV5-4 and TRBJ2-2; TRBD1 matches 7 bases. CDR1 SGHNT and CDR2 YYREEE come from the germline V gene (reference sequence). The CDR3 runs to 14 residues. For the CDR3, the DNA is TGTGCTGTCCCCGCCGGGCAGGGGGCCGGGGAGCTGTTTTTT. Translated, it gives CAVPAGQGAGELFF.

CDR3 DNA: TGCGCCAGCAGGTCTGCGTTACAAGAGACCCAGTACTTC. Residues: CASRSALQETQYF. This chain links TRBV5-1 with TRBJ2-5, with D unclear. Germline CDR1 SGHRS, CDR2 YFSETQ. This CDR3 region has 13 residues. The V end was cut by 5 bases, the J end by 2 bases, with 10 bases between.